This T cell receptor beta chain appears in the sequencing data of a study of shared clonotypes between healthy human individuals. The CDR3 loop spans 12 amino acids. Germline V lookup: CDR1 KGHSH, CDR2 LQKENI. The V end lost 2 bases, the J end lost 8 bases, and 9 bases lay between the germline ends. The method was immunoSEQ multiplex PCR; TCRdb's version includes in-frame clones alone and lacks a portion of them. The sample contains about 340,000 clones, 73% of which appear only once. This clonotype was obtained from a man under 40 in good health. The rearrangement links TRBV18 to TRBJ1-2; D is ambiguous. Input material: memory CD4+ T cells sorted from blood. Subset given: CD45RA-negative fraction. CDR3 nucleotides: TGTGCCAGCTCACCAATAGGCAGGGGCTACACCTTC. This sequence encodes CASSPIGRGYTF. The full variable domain, with the rest looked up from reference TRBV18 and TRBJ1-2, is NAGVMQNPRHLVRRRGQEARLRCSPMKGHSHVYWYRQLPEEGLKFMVYLQKENIIDESGMPKERFSAEFPKEGPSILRIQQVVRGDSAAYFCASSPIGRGYTFGSGTRLTVV.